This T cell receptor (beta chain) was sequenced during a study of cytomegalovirus exposure and HLA in healthy donors. PCR was performed using 60 Vbeta and 13 Jbeta primers. Sequenced by immunoSEQ multiplex PCR; TCRdb stores in-frame clones only, minus some. The table lists 90,000 to 120,000 clones, over 60% of them singletons. V gave up 3 bases and J gave up 4 bases, with 7 bases separating them. Germline V gene sequence: CDR1 MNHEY, CDR2 SMNVEV (reference sequence). This CDR3 has 13 amino acids. This sequence joins TRBV27 and TRBJ2-1; no clear D. Sequenced sample: PBMCs. This sequence originates from a male donor in good health and CMV-seronegative. CDR3 in amino acids: CASSLGQYNEQFF. CDR3 DNA: TGTGCCAGCAGTTTGGGCCAATACAATGAGCAGTTCTTC.